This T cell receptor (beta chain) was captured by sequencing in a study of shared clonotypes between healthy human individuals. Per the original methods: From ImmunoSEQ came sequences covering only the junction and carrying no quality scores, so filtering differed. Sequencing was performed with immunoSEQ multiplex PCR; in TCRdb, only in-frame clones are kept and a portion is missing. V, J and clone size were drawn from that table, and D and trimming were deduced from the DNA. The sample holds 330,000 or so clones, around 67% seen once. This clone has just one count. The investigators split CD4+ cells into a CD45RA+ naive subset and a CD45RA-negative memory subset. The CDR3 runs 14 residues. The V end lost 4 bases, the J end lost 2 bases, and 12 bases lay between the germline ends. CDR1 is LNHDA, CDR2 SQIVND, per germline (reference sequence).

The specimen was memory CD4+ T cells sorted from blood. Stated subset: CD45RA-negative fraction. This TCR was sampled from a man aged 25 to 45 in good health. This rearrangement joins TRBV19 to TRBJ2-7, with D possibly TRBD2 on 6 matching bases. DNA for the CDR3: TGTGCCAGTAGTAGCGGGACCGGGACCTACGAGCAGTACTTC. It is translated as CASSSGTGTYEQYF.